Following are 18 T cell receptor beta chains from one sample sequenced in a study of blood T cells in healthy people across ages. A second PCR, run for about 6 to 11 cycles, used a sample-barcoded 5' primer plus a J-beta primer mix. TCRdb redid the calling of the 5' RACE reads with MiXCR, one entry per CDR3 protein. The sample has 1.8 million or so distinct CDR3 sequences; roughly 43% are singletons. The sequenced sample consisted of blood. The receptors shown here come from a human donor in good health.

This clonotype was seen more than once but under ten times. The rearrangement links TRBV4-2 to TRBJ1-1, with D possibly matching TRBD1 (6 bases). The V gene's germline CDR1 is LGHNA and CDR2 YNFKEQ. This CDR3 contains 15 residues. V was shortened by 0 bases and J by 9 bases, with 17 bases between the two germline ends. The CDR3 coding sequence is TGTGCCAGCAGCCAAGAGGGGGGGCCGATTTTAAAAGCTTTCTTT. It yields the protein CASSQEGGPILKAFF.

Regarding this clonotype: No DNA is shown, since the ends of the CDR3 on it are uncertain; the CDR3 is the one TCRdb lists. This rearrangement joins TRBV25-1 to TRBJ2-5; the D segment call TRBD1 is taken from the table without a DNA check. Germline V lookup: CDR1 MGHDK, CDR2 SYGVNS. The CDR3 spans 19 residues, counting both ends. The CDR3 protein is CASSEFRGRTGKYQETQYF.

The CDR3 region has the DNA TGTGCCAGCAGTTTATCGGTCTGGCGGGGGGGCCAAGAGACCCAGTACTTC. It codes for CASSLSVWRGGQETQYF. The rearrangement uses TRBV28 and TRBJ2-5, with 9 bases fitting TRBD2. Germline-derived CDR1 and CDR2 are MDHEN and SYDVKM. The junction had 7 bases not matched to a gene; V was cut back by 1 base and J by 1 base. The CDR3 is 17 residues long.

This clonotype occurred many times. The rearrangement links TRBV9 to TRBJ2-3, with a possible D match to TRBD2 (5 bases). The CDR3 loop spans 13 amino acids. Between the trimmed V and J ends, which lost 0 bases and 6 bases, there was a span of 8 bases. Germline assignment: CDR1 SGDLS and CDR2 YYNGEE. The CDR3 region has the DNA TGTGCCAGCAGCGTAGTGTCGGGGGATACGCAGTATTTT. Translating it yields CASSVVSGDTQYF. The entire variable domain, with the rest obtained from reference TRBV9 and TRBJ2-3, is as follows: DSGVTQTPKHLITATGQRVTLRCSPRSGDLSVYWYQQSLDQGLQFLIQYYNGEERAKGNILERFSAQQFPDLHSELNLSSLELGDSALYFCASSVVSGDTQYFGPGTRLTVL.

The chain carries TRBV7-2 and TRBJ1-5; D is undetermined. CDR1 is SGHTA and CDR2 is FQGNSA in the germline V gene. The CDR3 sequence is 16 residues long. V gave up 5 bases and J gave up 2 bases, with 16 bases separating them. The CDR3, as DNA: TGTGCCAGCAGCCAACATAGTCGAACGGGCAATCAGCCCCAGCATTTT. Protein: CASSQHSRTGNQPQHF.

V usage is TRBV9 and J usage is TRBJ2-7; the D is unclear. CDR1 and CDR2 from the germline V gene are SGDLS and YYNGEE. CDR3 length equals 16 residues. With 3 bases removed from V and 0 bases from J, the gap between germline ends came to 16 bases. In DNA form, the CDR3 reads TGTGCCAGCAGCGCCTCCGGAGACTCGAGCTCCTACGAGCAGTACTTC. Its protein is CASSASGDSSSYEQYF.

CDR3 region: CATSAGDRGQETQYF. DNA of the CDR3: TGTGCCACCAGTGCTGGAGACAGGGGGCAAGAGACCCAGTACTTC. This sequence joins TRBV24-1 and TRBJ2-5; 9 bases map to TRBD1. The CDR3 length is 15 residues. V lost 5 bases to trimming and J lost 2 bases; unmatched junction nucleotides: 5. From germline, CDR1 is KGHDR and CDR2 SFDVKD.

J is TRBJ2-5 and V is TRBV6-2 or TRBV6-3; D may be TRBD1 (6 bases). V lost 5 bases and J lost 7, with 20 bases in between. This CDR3 is built from 15 residues. Germline V gene sequence: CDR1 MNHEY, CDR2 SVGEGT. This CDR3 is CASSPTGSLGRTQYF. CDR3 bases: TGTGCCAGCAGTCCTACAGGGTCGTTGGGGCGGACCCAGTACTTC.

This clonotype has just a few counts. The V gene is TRBV5-1, the J gene TRBJ1-1; D possibly corresponds to TRBD1 (6 bases). CDR1 and CDR2 (germline): SGHRS, YFSETQ. Trimming took off 0 bases at V and 1 base at J, with 10 bases between the two ends. The CDR3 loop spans 15 amino acids. CDR3 residues: CASSLEDRPNTEAFF. In DNA form, the CDR3 reads TGCGCCAGCAGCTTGGAAGACAGGCCGAACACTGAAGCTTTCTTT.

This clonotype was seen more than once but under ten times. The CDR3 DNA sequence: TGCAGCGCACTTACAACACTCAAGTGGGCAGATACGCAGTATTTT. Translated, it gives CSALTTLKWADTQYF. V is TRBV29-1 and J is TRBJ2-3; D gene uncertain. The V gene lost 7 bases and the J gene lost 4 bases, with 21 bases spanning the gap. CDR1 and CDR2 (germline): SQVTM, ANQGSEA. The CDR3 consists of 15 residues.

This clonotype was recorded a few times. The J gene is TRBJ1-1, the V gene TRBV7-2; D is unresolved. The CDR3 totals 13 residues. The V end was cut by 2 bases, the J end by 3 bases, with 7 bases between. Germline lookup yields CDR1 SGHTA and CDR2 FQGNSA. The CDR3 DNA follows: TGTGCCAGCAGCTTATCGACTTACACTGAAGCTTTCTTT. Translation: CASSLSTYTEAFF.

This clonotype was counted a few times. The gene calls are TRBV5-1 and TRBJ2-3; TRBD2 is a possible D gene (6 bases). Germline assignment: CDR1 SGHRS and CDR2 YFSETQ. The V end was cut by 4 bases, the J end by 4 bases, with 19 bases between. This CDR3 has 16 residues. CDR3 bases: TGCGCCAGCAGCCCAGAGGAGGGCTTCCAGGCAGATACGCAGTATTTT. Translating it yields CASSPEEGFQADTQYF.

The chain is built from TRBV5-1 and TRBJ2-4; a possible D gene is TRBD1 (7 bases). The assigned J gene may be wrong: the sequence end matches TRBJ2-7 better. Germline CDR1 SGHRS, CDR2 YFSETQ. The CDR3 has 14 amino acids. The CDR3 DNA reads as TGCGCCAGCAGCTCAGAGGGCAGGGGGGTCGAGCAGTACTTC. Its translation: CASSSEGRGVEQYF.

The chain recombines TRBV5-1 with TRBJ1-1; 7 bases line up with TRBD1. Germline V gene sequence: CDR1 SGHRS, CDR2 YFSETQ. V was clipped by 7 bases and J by 1 base; unmatched bases: 4. This CDR3 region has 13 residues. The CDR3 nucleotides are TGCGCCAGCCGAGCAGGGGGGAACACTGAAGCTTTCTTT. Protein product: CASRAGGNTEAFF.

The V gene is TRBV15, the J gene TRBJ2-3, with D maybe TRBD1 (5 bases). The CDR3 has 17 amino acids. Germline CDR1 and CDR2: LNHNV and YYDKDF (reference sequence). Trimming took 1 base from V and 1 from J, leaving 15 bases between them. CDR3 sequence: CATSRVSDTRGTDTQYF. In nucleotides, the CDR3 is TGTGCCACCAGCAGAGTCTCGGACACTCGAGGCACAGATACGCAGTATTTT.

The genes are TRBV20-1 and TRBJ2-3; 8 positions match TRBD1. In germline, CDR1 is DFQATT, CDR2 SNEGSKA (reference sequence). V dropped 4 bases and J dropped 5; count of bases not matched to a gene: 8. The CDR3 length is 14 residues. In nucleotides, the CDR3 is TGCAGTGCTACCAGACAGGGGAGTCAAGATACGCAGTATTTT. Its translation is CSATRQGSQDTQYF.

This clonotype was recorded at least ten times. J is TRBJ2-7 and V is TRBV7-2; D is unresolved. The V gene lost 3 bases and the J gene lost 2 bases, with 8 bases spanning the gap. This CDR3 has 13 residues. Germline V CDR1 and CDR2: SGHTA, FQGNSA. The CDR3 spells CASSLDGTYEQYF. The CDR3 DNA follows: TGTGCCAGCAGCTTGGACGGAACCTACGAGCAGTACTTC.

This clonotype was counted only a few times. The rearrangement joins TRBV24-1 to TRBJ1-5; D uncertain. The ends were cut back, 0 bases at V and 7 bases at J, with 9 bases in the middle. Germline-derived CDR1 and CDR2 are KGHDR and SFDVKD. This CDR3 has 14 amino acids. DNA for the CDR3: TGTGCCACCAGTGATTTGAGGGCGGGGCAGCCCCAGCATTTT. Its protein is CATSDLRAGQPQHF.